This T cell receptor (beta chain) was retrieved from a study of low-dose radiotherapy and immunotherapy resistance in tumors (dated by TCRdb to 2021 to 2024). About the full investigation: In Cohort 1, 0.5 Gy per fraction was delivered every 2 weeks, and a total PTV dose of 6.5 Gy was prescribed. Cyclophosphamide 200 mg/m2 was administered intravenously every two weeks, one day before each radiation and immunotherapy administration. Nivolumab and ipilimumab were both given intravenously, with nivolumab at a 240 mg flat dose every two weeks and ipilimumab at 1 mg/kg every six weeks. The translational analysis covered eight patients: three from the first dose cohort and the first five from the second dose cohort. For Cohort 2, the dose was 1 Gy per fraction given every two weeks, adding up to 13 Gy in total across 26 weeks. No randomization into treatment groups was done for the people taking part in the trial. Starting on cycle 1 day 1, patients took 300 mg of aspirin by mouth once daily for four cycles.

Sequencing was carried out with an Illumina HiSeq 2500. First-strand cDNA was synthesized with Superscript III and a set of TRAV- and TRBV-specific primers, covering both TCRalpha and TCRbeta chains. TCRs were amplified with Phusion for approximately 20 PCR cycles using a constant-region primer together with the adapter attached to the V primers. Isolated mRNA was amplified with the MessageAmp II aRNA Amplification Kit, using a roughly 16-hour in vitro transcription at 37°C. The Dynabeads mRNA DIRECT Purification Kit was used to isolate the mRNA for TCR sequencing. Indexed Illumina adapters were added in a second roughly 25-cycle Phusion PCR, and the resulting products were purified with AMPure XP beads. In the authors' own workflow: Custom Perl scripts were used to pool TCR sequences that encoded the same protein, to remove out-of-frame sequences, and to calculate the abundance of each clonotype. The analysis excluded TCR sequences that were supported by just one read. Among the metrics used to describe the repertoires were Shannon entropy, Gini index, clonality, richness, and the frequency of TCRs shared between repertoires. TCRdb reran the public reads through fastp at Q25 and MiXCR, keeping productive beta chains. Merged by CDR3 protein, the rows form single entries marked with the most common genes and DNA. Here the V and J calls rest on TCRdb's processing, not on the authors' analysis. For this sample the table gives 35,000 to 45,000 distinct CDR3 sequences, of which less than 30% were detected only once. 9.5% to 13% of the sample comes from the top ten.

The time point label here, explained by the study, means: after trial treatment. The intended sense of this specimen's treatment or condition label: LDRT plus nivolumab, ipilimumab, low-dose cyclophosphamide and aspirin (RACIN trial). Donors were enrolled in RACIN, a single-arm phase I dose-escalation trial in which nivolumab, ipilimumab, aspirin, low-dose cyclophosphamide and low-dose radiotherapy were combined. Patients were eligible if they had advanced solid tumors that were TIL-negative. Looking up the germline V gene yields CDR1 SNHLY and CDR2 FYNNEI. Including the terminal cysteine and phenylalanine, the CDR3 comprises 12 residues. Only the CDR3 DNA is retained, 36 bases long and in frame from the first base. V is cut by 11 bases and J by 0 bases, and the space between the germline ends is 11 bases. Note on this clonotype: Which antigen it targets is not known. No base-level quality is on record; no much larger clone is a single base apart.

In this chain, TRBV2 is recombined with TRBJ2-7, with the D gene not confidently named. The sequences come from PBMCs, collected after low-dose radiotherapy plus immunotherapy. This clonotype originated in a male donor with prostate cancer. For the CDR3, the sequence is CAGPLPSYEQYF. The nucleotide sequence reads as follows: TGTGCCGGACCATTACCCTCCTACGAGCAGTACTTC.